The source of this T cell receptor beta chain is a study of cytomegalovirus exposure and HLA in healthy donors. In the case of this clone: The antigen remains undetermined.

The PCR had 60 Vbeta and 13 Jbeta primers. Repertoires were generated with immunoSEQ multiplex PCR, while TCRdb's copy carries only in-frame clones and drops some. The sample records 120,000 to 150,000 clones, around 90% being singletons. General study points: Rare TCR sequences dominated, though some public TCRs recurred in many donors.

Sequences were obtained from PBMCs. This sequence was found in a woman in her 40s in good health and CMV-seronegative.

The DNA of the CDR3 is TGTGCCAGCAGCCAGGGGCGACGCTACGAGCAGTACTTC. Its protein product is CASSQGRRYEQYF. The chain links TRBV6-5 to TRBJ2-7; weak D call: TRBD1 (6 bases). V lost 6 bases and J lost 3, with 12 bases in between. Looked up from germline, CDR1 is MNHEY and CDR2 is SVGAGI. CDR3 length equals 13 residues.